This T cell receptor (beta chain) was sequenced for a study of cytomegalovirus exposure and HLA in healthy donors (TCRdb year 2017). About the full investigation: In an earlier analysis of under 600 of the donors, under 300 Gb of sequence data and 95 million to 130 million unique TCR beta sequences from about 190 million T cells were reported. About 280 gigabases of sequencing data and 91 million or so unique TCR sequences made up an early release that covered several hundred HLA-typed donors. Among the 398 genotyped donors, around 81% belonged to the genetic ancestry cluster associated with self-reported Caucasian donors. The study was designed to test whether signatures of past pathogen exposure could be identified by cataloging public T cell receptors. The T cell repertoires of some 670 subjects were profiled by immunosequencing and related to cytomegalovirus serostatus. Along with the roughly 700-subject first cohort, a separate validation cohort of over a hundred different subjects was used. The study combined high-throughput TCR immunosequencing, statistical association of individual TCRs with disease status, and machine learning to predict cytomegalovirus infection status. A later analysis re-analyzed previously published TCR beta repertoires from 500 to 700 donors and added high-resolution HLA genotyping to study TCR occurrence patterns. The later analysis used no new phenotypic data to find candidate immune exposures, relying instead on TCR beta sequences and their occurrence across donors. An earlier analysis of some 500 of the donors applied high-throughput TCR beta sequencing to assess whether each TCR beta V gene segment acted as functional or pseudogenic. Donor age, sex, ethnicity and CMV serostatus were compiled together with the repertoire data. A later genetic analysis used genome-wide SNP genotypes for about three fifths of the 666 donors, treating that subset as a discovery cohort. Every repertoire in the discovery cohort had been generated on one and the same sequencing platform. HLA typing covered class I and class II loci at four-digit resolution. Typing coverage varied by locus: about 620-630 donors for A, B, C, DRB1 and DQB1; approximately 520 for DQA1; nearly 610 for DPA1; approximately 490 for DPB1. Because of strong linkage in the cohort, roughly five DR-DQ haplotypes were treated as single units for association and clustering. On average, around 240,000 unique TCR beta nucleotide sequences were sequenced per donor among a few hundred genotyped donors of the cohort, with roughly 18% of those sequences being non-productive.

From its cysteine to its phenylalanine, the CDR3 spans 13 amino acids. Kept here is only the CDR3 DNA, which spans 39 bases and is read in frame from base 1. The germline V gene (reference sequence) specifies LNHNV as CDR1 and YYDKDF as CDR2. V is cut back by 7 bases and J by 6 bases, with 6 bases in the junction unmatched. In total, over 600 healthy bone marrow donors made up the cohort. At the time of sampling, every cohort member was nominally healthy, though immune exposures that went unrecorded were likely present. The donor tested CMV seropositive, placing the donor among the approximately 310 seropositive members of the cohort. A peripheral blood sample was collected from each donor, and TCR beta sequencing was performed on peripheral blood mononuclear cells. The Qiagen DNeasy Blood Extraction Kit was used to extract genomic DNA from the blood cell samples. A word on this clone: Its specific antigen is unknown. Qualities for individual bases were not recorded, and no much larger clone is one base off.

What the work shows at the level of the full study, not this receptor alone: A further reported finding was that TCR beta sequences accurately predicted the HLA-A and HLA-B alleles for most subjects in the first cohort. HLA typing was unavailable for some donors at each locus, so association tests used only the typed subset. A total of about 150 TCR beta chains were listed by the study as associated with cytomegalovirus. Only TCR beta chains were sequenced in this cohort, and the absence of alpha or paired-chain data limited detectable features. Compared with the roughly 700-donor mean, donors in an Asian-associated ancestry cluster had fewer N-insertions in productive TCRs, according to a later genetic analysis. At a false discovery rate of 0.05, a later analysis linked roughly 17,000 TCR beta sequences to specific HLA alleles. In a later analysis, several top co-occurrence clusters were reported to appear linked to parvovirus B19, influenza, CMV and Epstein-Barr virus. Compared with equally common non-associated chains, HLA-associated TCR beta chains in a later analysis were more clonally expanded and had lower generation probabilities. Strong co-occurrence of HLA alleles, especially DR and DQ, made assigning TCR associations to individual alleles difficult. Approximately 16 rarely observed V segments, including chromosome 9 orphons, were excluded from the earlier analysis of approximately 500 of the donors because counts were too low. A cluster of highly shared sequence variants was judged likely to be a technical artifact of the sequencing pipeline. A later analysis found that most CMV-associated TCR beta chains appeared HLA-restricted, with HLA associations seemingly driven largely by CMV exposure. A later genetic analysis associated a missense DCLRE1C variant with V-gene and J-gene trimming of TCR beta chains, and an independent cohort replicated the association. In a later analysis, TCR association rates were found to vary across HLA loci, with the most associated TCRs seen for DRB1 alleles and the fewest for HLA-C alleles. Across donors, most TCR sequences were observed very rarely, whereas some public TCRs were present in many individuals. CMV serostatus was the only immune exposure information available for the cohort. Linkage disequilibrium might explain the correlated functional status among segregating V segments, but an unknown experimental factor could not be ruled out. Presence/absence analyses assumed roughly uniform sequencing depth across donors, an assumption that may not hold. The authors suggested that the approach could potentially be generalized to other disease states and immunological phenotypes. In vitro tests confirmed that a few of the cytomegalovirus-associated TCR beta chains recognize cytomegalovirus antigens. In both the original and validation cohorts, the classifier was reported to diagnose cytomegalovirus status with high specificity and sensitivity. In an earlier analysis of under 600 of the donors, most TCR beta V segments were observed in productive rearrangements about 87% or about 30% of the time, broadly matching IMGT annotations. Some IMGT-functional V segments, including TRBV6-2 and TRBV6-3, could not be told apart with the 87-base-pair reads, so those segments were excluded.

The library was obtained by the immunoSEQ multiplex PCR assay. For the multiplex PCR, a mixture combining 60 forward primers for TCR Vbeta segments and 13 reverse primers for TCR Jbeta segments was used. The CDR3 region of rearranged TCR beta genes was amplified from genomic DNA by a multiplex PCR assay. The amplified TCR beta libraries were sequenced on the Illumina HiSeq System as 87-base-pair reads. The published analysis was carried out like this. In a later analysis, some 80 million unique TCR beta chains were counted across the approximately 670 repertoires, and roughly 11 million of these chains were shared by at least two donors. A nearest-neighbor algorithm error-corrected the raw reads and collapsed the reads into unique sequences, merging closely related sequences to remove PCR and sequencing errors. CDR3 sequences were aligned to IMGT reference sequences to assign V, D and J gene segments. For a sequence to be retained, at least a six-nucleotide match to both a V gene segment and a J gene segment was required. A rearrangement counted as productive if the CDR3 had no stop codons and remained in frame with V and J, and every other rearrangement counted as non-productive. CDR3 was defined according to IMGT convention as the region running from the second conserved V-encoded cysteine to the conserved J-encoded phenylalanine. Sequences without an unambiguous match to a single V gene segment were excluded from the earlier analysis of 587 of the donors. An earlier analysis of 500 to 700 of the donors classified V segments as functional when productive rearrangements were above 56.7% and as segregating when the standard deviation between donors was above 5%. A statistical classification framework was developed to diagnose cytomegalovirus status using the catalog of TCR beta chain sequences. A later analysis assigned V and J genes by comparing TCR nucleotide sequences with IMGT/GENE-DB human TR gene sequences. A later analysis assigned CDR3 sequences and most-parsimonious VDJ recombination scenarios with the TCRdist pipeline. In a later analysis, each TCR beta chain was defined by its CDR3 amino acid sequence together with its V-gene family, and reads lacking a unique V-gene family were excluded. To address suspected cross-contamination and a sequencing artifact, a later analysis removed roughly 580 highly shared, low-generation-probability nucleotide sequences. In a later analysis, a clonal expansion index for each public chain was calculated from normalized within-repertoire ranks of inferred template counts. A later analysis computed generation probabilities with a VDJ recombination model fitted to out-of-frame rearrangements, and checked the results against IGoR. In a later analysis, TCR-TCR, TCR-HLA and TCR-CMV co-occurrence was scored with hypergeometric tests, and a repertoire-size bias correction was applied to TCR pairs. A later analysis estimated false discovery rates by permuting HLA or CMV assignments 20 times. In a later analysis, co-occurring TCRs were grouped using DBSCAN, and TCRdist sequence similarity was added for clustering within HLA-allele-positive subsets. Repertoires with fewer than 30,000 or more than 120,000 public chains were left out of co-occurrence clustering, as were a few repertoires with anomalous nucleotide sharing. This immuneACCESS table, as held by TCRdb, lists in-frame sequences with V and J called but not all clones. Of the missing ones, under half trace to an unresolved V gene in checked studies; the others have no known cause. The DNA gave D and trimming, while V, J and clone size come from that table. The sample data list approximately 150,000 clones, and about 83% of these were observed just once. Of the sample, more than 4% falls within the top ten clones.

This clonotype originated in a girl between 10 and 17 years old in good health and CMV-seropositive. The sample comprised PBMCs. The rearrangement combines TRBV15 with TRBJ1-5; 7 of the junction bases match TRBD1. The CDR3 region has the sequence CATNDRALQPQHF. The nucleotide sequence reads TGTGCCACCAACGACAGGGCTCTTCAGCCCCAGCATTTT. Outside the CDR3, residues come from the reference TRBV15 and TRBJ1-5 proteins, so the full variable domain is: DAMVIQNPRYQVTQFGKPVTLSCSQTLNHNVMYWYQQKSSQAPKLLFHYYDKDFNNEADTPDNFQSRRPNTSFCFLDIRSPGLGDTAMYLCATNDRALQPQHFGDGTRLSIL.